The 10 T cell receptor beta chains listed next were all sequenced from one sample in a study of T cell clones after liver transplantation. Profiling relied on immunoSEQ multiplex PCR, and the TCRdb table lists in-frame clones only, not all of them. This sample has more than 45,000 clones, with roughly 70% found just once. This material consisted of CD4+ T cells from blood, taken at the roughly 16-month timepoint. The receptor source for this set is a human patient who received a liver transplant. Some T cells could come from the graft donor.

The V call is TRBV6-4, the J call TRBJ1-4, with D perhaps matching TRBD1 (6 bases). V lost 6 bases and J 0 bases, leaving 20 bases between the germline ends. The CDR3 contains 18 residues. Germline V gives CDR1 MRHNA, CDR2 SNTAGT. The CDR3 DNA reads TGTGCCAGCAGGGCTGAGGGGGGCTGGAGCGCAACTAATGAAAAACTGTTTTTT. It yields the protein CASRAEGGWSATNEKLFF.

The chain recombines TRBV7-9 with TRBJ2-7; perhaps TRBD1 as D (6 bases). Germline CDR1 and CDR2: SEHNR and FQNEAQ (reference sequence). V was trimmed by 5 bases and J by 5 bases, leaving 16 bases between them. The CDR3 is 14 residues long. CDR3 sequence reads: CASSKRQDSHEQYF. The DNA for the CDR3 is TGTGCCAGCAGCAAGAGACAGGATTCGCACGAGCAGTACTTC.

V and J are TRBV18 and TRBJ1-2, with TRBD1 matching over 9 bases. The CDR3 is made up of 13 amino acids. Losses at the gene ends were 4 bases for V and 8 bases for J; bases not matched to a gene: 5. Germline V CDR1 and CDR2: KGHSH, LQKENI. The DNA for the CDR3 is TGTGCCAGCTCACTGAGGACAGGGGAAGGCTACACCTTC. Its translation is CASSLRTGEGYTF.

This rearrangement joins TRBV5-1 to TRBJ1-1; weak D call: TRBD1 (5 bases). The germline V gene encodes CDR1 SGHRS and CDR2 YFSETQ. The CDR3 consists of 15 residues. V was cut by 4 bases and J by 2 bases, with 15 bases left in between. In DNA form, the CDR3 reads TGCGCCAGCAGCGTACTGGGGCAGGATAACACTGAAGCTTTCTTT. Translating gives CASSVLGQDNTEAFF.

J is TRBJ2-3 and V is TRBV19; D is ambiguous. V was trimmed by 3 bases and J by 6 bases, leaving 16 bases between them. The CDR3 has 15 residues. Germline CDR1 and CDR2: LNHDA and SQIVND (reference sequence). The CDR3 sequence: CASSINGVNKDTQYF. CDR3 coding DNA: TGTGCCAGTAGTATCAACGGCGTTAATAAGGATACGCAGTATTTT.

This sequence joins TRBV5-1 and TRBJ2-5; no reliable D call. In germline, CDR1 is SGHRS, CDR2 YFSETQ. The CDR3 sequence is 14 residues long. V was trimmed by 2 bases and J by 0 bases, leaving 8 bases between them. The CDR3 spells CASSLKQYQETQYF. The CDR3 DNA sequence: TGCGCCAGCAGCTTAAAACAGTACCAAGAGACCCAGTACTTC. Full variable domain (outside the CDR3, taken from reference TRBV5-1 and TRBJ2-5): KAGVTQTPRYLIKTRGQQVTLSCSPISGHRSVSWYQQTPGQGLQFLFEYFSETQRNKGNFPGRFSGRQFSNSRSEMNVSTLELGDSALYLCASSLKQYQETQYFGPGTRLLVL.

The rearrangement links TRBV20-1 to TRBJ2-3; D is uncertain. Germline V gives CDR1 DFQATT, CDR2 SNEGSKA (reference sequence). V was cut by 8 bases and J by 3 bases, with 9 bases left in between. The CDR3 extends over 11 amino acids. CDR3 sequence (DNA): TGCAGTTTCCCCTATACAGATACGCAGTATTTT. Its protein is CSFPYTDTQYF.

This chain uses TRBV7-6 with TRBJ2-3; D unresolved. Trimming removed 3 bases at V and 1 base at J, with 11 bases between. The CDR3 spans 15 residues. Germline CDR1 is SGHVS and CDR2 is FNYEAQ. The CDR3 nucleotides read TGTGCCAGCAGCTTGCAGACTGGGGGCACAGATACGCAGTATTTT. Its translation is CASSLQTGGTDTQYF.

The table lists this clone with a count of one. The rearrangement links TRBV7-2 to TRBJ2-3, with unresolved D. CDR1 is SGHTA and CDR2 is FQGNSA in the germline V gene. The CDR3 contains 13 residues. V was pared by 5 bases and J by 3 bases, with 9 bases between. The CDR3 coding sequence is TGTGCCAGCAGCCAACGTAGTACAGATACGCAGTATTTT. Translation: CASSQRSTDTQYF.

This clone came up a few times. This chain uses TRBV10-2 with TRBJ2-3, with D possibly called TRBD1 or TRBD2 (6 bases each). Germline CDR1 WSHSY, CDR2 SAAADI. Trimming pared 6 bases from V and 0 bases from J, leaving 19 bases between. The CDR3 extends over 17 amino acids. The DNA for the CDR3 is TGCGCCAGCAGCGCCGGGACAAGGGGAGGTAGCACAGATACGCAGTATTTT. It yields the protein CASSAGTRGGSTDTQYF.